The 2 T cell receptor beta chains below all came from one sample that was sequenced in a study of blood T cell repertoires in COVID-19. The table came from immunoSEQ multiplex PCR; TCRdb's copy has only in-frame clones and leaves some out. The table has approximately 210,000 clones, just under 85% seen once. The material sequenced was peripheral blood. These receptors originate from a man in his 60s with COVID-19, enrolled during active disease.

The chain links TRBV5-1 to TRBJ2-2; 7 bases line up with TRBD1. Trimming removed 2 bases from V and 4 bases from J; junction bases left unmatched: 5. This CDR3 is 15 amino acids long. The germline CDR1 and CDR2 sequences are SGHRS and YFSETQ. The CDR3 sequence is CASSFQGEGTGELFF. The CDR3 bases are TGCGCCAGCAGCTTCCAGGGGGAAGGCACCGGGGAGCTGTTTTTT. Drawing the rest from reference TRBV5-1 and TRBJ2-2, the complete variable domain is KAGVTQTPRYLIKTRGQQVTLSCSPISGHRSVSWYQQTPGQGLQFLFEYFSETQRNKGNFPGRFSGRQFSNSRSEMNVSTLELGDSALYLCASSFQGEGTGELFFGEGSRLTVL.

The V call is TRBV3-1 (or the pseudogene TRBV3-2), the J call TRBJ1-1; tentative D call: TRBD1 (5 bases). V was pared by 4 bases and J by 7 bases, with 10 bases between. Germline CDR1 and CDR2: LGHDT and YNNKEL (reference sequence). The CDR3 has 12 amino acids. DNA for the CDR3: TGTGCCAGCAGCCCCCTCGGGGGTGAAGCTTTCTTT. This sequence encodes CASSPLGGEAFF.